This paragraph covers one TCR beta chain sequence. This receptor's antigen is unknown. No much larger clone exists at a distance of one base, and base qualities are not known. These data come from a study of blood T cell repertoires in COVID-19 (dated by TCRdb to the early 2020s). About the study as a whole: The collaborator samples originated in the United States, Italy and Spain and spanned the acute and convalescent phases of COVID-19. The prospective study material was composed of cDNA or gDNA derived from T cells, B-cell-depleted T cells, or PBMCs. The dataset comprised deeply sampled blood TCRbeta repertoires from subjects exposed to, actively infected with, or recovered from COVID-19. The repertoires were released in a freely available public database meant as a resource for research on the immune response to SARS-CoV-2. Samples were obtained from the ongoing ImmuneRACE study (first 160 participants) and from 1,254 subjects provided by 6 global collaborators. The sample metadata nearly always contained a de-identified subject ID, COVID-19 status, age in years and sex. HLA class I and class II types, where available, came from metadata supplied by the sample provider rather than from assay-based typing. What the work shows at the level of the full study, not this receptor alone: How much clinical and demographic metadata was included differed by source and by participant, and the metadata was provided uncurated.

Whole blood was collected in K2EDTA tubes by collaborating institutions according to the institutions' own protocols. For TCRbeta analysis, collaborators shipped samples as frozen whole blood, isolated PBMCs, or DNA extracted from either of those sample types. Clipping removes 5 bases from V and 3 bases from J, with 10 as the unmatched junction base count. From the germline V gene (reference sequence), CDR1 is WNHNN and CDR2 is SYGVQD. The CDR3 measures 16 amino acids from cysteine to phenylalanine. Only CDR3 DNA is held: 48 bases, read in frame from base 1. The immunoSEQ Assay, a bias-controlled multiplex PCR, was used to amplify TCRbeta CDR3 regions from genomic DNA. Per the original workflow: Within the assay, amplification of reference gene primers was used to estimate how many nucleated cells each sample contained. To quantify the absolute abundance of each unique TCRbeta CDR3 rearrangement, sequence reads were collapsed and filtered. Productive Simpson clonality was computed per sample as the square root of Simpson's diversity index over productive rearrangements. This immuneACCESS table, as held by TCRdb, lists in-frame sequences with V and J called but not all clones. Of the missing ones, under half trace to an unresolved V gene in checked studies; the others have no known cause. D and trimming were read from the DNA, whereas the V and J calls and clone size are those reported in that table. Present in this sample are 25,000 to 30,000 clones, roughly 85% of which were seen just once. The top ten clones comprise around 15% of the sample.

Sequencing was carried out using peripheral blood. The chain is encoded by TRBV10-1 joined to TRBJ2-3, with 8 middle bases fitting TRBD2. The clonotype was recovered from a human donor in a cohort sampled during active COVID-19. The CDR3 sequence is CASSPGRAGATDTQYF. The nucleotide sequence is given as TGCGCCAGCAGTCCGGGACGAGCGGGAGCTACAGATACGCAGTATTTT.